One and the same sample provided the 17 T cell receptor beta chains below, sequenced in a study of T-cell memory formation after mild COVID-19. In TCRdb, the 5' RACE reads were re-called with MiXCR into one record per CDR3 protein. The sample lists approximately 300,000 distinct CDR3 sequences, approximately 15% occurring once. Sequencing was carried out using PBMCs or a T cell subset sorted from them (not recorded which). The receptors come from a man between 18 and 35 years old who had mild COVID-19 (a few samples of this study predate the infection). Cell type and time point are not known.

In its sample, this clonotype was seen a few times. Relative to the germline gene, one junction end is altered; a read error may explain this. This sequence joins TRBV7-7 and TRBJ2-5; 10 nucleotides align to TRBD1. This CDR3 has 15 residues. From germline, CDR1 is SSHAT and CDR2 FNYEAQ (reference sequence). CDR3: CASSLDRGPRETQYF. The CDR3 nucleotides read TGTGCTAGCAGCTTAGACAGGGGGCCGCGGGAGACCCAGTACTTC.

The rearrangement joins TRBV4-2 to TRBJ2-6; D gene unclear. V gave up 1 base and J gave up 0 bases, with 7 bases separating them. Per the germline V gene, CDR1 is LGHNA and CDR2 is YNFKEQ. This CDR3 has 16 amino acids. CDR3 sequence reads: CASSQAHRSGANVLTF. CDR3 nucleotides: TGTGCCAGCAGCCAAGCCCACCGCTCTGGGGCCAACGTCCTGACTTTC.

The V call is TRBV18, the J call TRBJ2-7, with D hard to call. V was pared by 1 base and J by 5 bases, with 3 bases between. The CDR3 runs to 11 residues. Germline CDR1 is KGHSH and CDR2 is LQKENI. Written as DNA, the CDR3 is TGTGCCAGCTCACCACGGAACGAGCAGTACTTC. Amino acids: CASSPRNEQYF.

This clonotype has at least ten counts. The V call is TRBV3-1, the J call TRBJ1-2; possibly TRBD1 for D (5 bases). There are 17 residues in the CDR3. Trimming removed 2 bases from V and 4 bases from J, with 20 bases in between. The germline V gene has CDR1 LGHDT and CDR2 YNNKEL (reference sequence). The CDR3 DNA reads TGTGCCAGCAGCCAATTTATAGGGCACCTGGGGGGCTATGGCTACACCTTC. Protein product: CASSQFIGHLGGYGYTF.

This clonotype was found a few times. This chain joins TRBV13 and TRBJ1-1; D might be TRBD1 (6 bases). V was pared by 3 bases and J by 10 bases, with 18 bases between. This CDR3 contains 14 residues. Germline CDR1 reads PRHDT; CDR2 reads FYEKMQ (reference sequence). The CDR3 region is CASSFVGAPGGAFF. The CDR3 DNA reads as TGTGCCAGCAGCTTTGTGGGGGCGCCGGGGGGAGCTTTCTTT.

V and J are TRBV4-1 and TRBJ1-5, with D tentatively TRBD1 (5 bases). Germline-derived CDR1 and CDR2 are MGHRA and YSYEKL. The length of the CDR3 is 15 residues. Trimming took off 3 bases at V and 1 base at J, with 10 bases between the two ends. CDR3 protein: CASSHHGGSNQPQHF. In DNA, the CDR3 is TGCGCCAGCAGCCACCATGGGGGGAGCAATCAGCCCCAGCATTTT.

The genes are TRBV12-3 or TRBV12-4 and TRBJ1-1; 7 bases align to TRBD1. The CDR3 runs to 16 residues. The ends lost 2 bases at V and 1 base at J; junction bases unmatched: 7. The CDR3 DNA reads TGTGCCAGCAGTTTATATTCGGGACAGCAGAACACTGAAGCTTTCTTT. It codes for CASSLYSGQQNTEAFF.

This clonotype turned up a few times. The V call is TRBV3-1, the J call TRBJ2-2, with a tentative D call TRBD2 (5 bases). Trimming removed 1 base at V and 7 bases at J, with 10 bases between. Germline CDR1 LGHDT, CDR2 YNNKEL (reference sequence). The CDR3 spans 14 residues. The CDR3 nucleotides are TGTGCCAGCAGCCAAGGATCCGGGAACGGGGAGCTGTTTTTT. Translation gives CASSQGSGNGELFF.

The rearrangement links TRBV7-2 to TRBJ1-3, with D unresolved. Trimming removed 7 bases at V and 0 bases at J, with 13 bases between. This CDR3 has 15 residues. Germline V CDR1 and CDR2: SGHTA, FQGNSA. As DNA, the CDR3 is TGTGCCAGCACCCCTGGGTTCCTCTCTGGAAACACCATATATTTT. It is translated as CASTPGFLSGNTIYF. The full variable domain, completed using reference TRBV7-2 and TRBJ1-3, is GAGVSQSPSNKVTEKGKDVELRCDPISGHTALYWYRQSLGQGLEFLIYFQGNSAPDKSGLPSDRFSAERTGGSVSTLTIQRTQQEDSAVYLCASTPGFLSGNTIYFGEGSWLTVV.

The chain carries TRBV5-4 and TRBJ2-3, with 13 bases aligning to TRBD2. Germline values: CDR1 SGHNT, CDR2 YYREEE (reference sequence). V shed 4 bases, J shed 3 bases, and the junction held 5 bases outside the gene matches. The CDR3 consists of 16 residues. The CDR3 DNA follows: TGTGCCAGCAGCCTCGGACTAGCGGGGGTTACAGATACGCAGTATTTT. It specifies CASSLGLAGVTDTQYF. The full variable domain, rest sourced from reference TRBV5-4 and TRBJ2-3, is ETGVTQSPTHLIKTRGQQVTLRCSSQSGHNTVSWYQQALGQGPQFIFQYYREEENGRGNFPPRFSGLQFPNYSSELNVNALELDDSALYLCASSLGLAGVTDTQYFGPGTRLTVL.

The chain combines TRBV2 with TRBJ2-3; D perhaps matches TRBD2 (5 bases). The CDR3 totals 15 residues. Trimming removed 7 bases at V and 5 bases at J, with 19 bases between. CDR1 and CDR2 from the germline V gene are SNHLY and FYNNEI. This CDR3 is CASNPRGRLGDTQYF. CDR3 coding DNA: TGTGCCAGCAACCCTCGCGGGCGGCTCGGAGATACGCAGTATTTT.

This chain joins TRBV6-6 and TRBJ1-2; D uncertain. V was shortened by 0 bases and J by 0 bases, with 8 bases between the two germline ends. Germline-derived CDR1 and CDR2 are MNHNY and SVGAGI (reference sequence). CDR3 length: 15 amino acids. CDR3 coding DNA: TGTGCCAGCAGTTACTCGTCGATCGCTAACTATGGCTACACCTTC. Residues: CASSYSSIANYGYTF.

This clonotype was counted only a few times. The chain uses TRBV5-6 and TRBJ1-1; TRBD1 might be the D (5 bases). Germline V gives CDR1 SGHDT, CDR2 YYEEEE. CDR3 size: 14 residues. With 3 bases removed from V and 0 bases from J, the gap between germline ends came to 9 bases. CDR3 DNA sequence: TGTGCCAGCAGCTGGGAGGGGTTGAACACTGAAGCTTTCTTT. Residues: CASSWEGLNTEAFF.

This clonotype has just a few counts. The genes are TRBV30 and TRBJ1-1; the D gene is possibly TRBD1 (5 bases). Germline V CDR1 and CDR2: GTSNPN, SVGIG (reference sequence). This CDR3 contains 15 residues. V lost 3 bases, J lost 0 bases, and 14 bases lay in between. CDR3 sequence: CAWRQAGRLNTEAFF. For the CDR3, the DNA is TGTGCCTGGAGACAAGCGGGACGGCTGAACACTGAAGCTTTCTTT.

V gene TRBV7-9 combines with J gene TRBJ1-6; D unclear. From germline, CDR1 is SEHNR and CDR2 FQNEAQ (reference sequence). This CDR3 comprises 14 residues. V was cut by 8 bases and J by 3 bases, with 11 bases left in between. The CDR3 loop reads CASATQSYNSPLHF. The CDR3 region has the DNA TGTGCCAGCGCTACTCAGAGCTATAATTCACCCCTCCACTTT.

This clonotype was observed a handful of times. The rearrangement links TRBV11-2 to TRBJ1-4; D is ambiguous. Germline V gene sequence: CDR1 SGHAT, CDR2 FQNNGV. The ends were cut back, 8 bases at V and 10 bases at J, with 20 bases in the middle. The CDR3 spans 14 residues. The DNA of the CDR3 is TGTGCCAGCCGTACAGAGATACGACGGGGAAAACTGTTTTTT. The encoded protein is CASRTEIRRGKLFF.

The chain employs TRBV6-6 and TRBJ2-2; D not resolved. Per the germline V gene, CDR1 is MNHNY and CDR2 is SVGAGI (reference sequence). Trimming pared 6 bases from V and 6 bases from J, leaving 14 bases between. CDR3 length equals 14 residues. Here the CDR3 reads CASSSSLLAGELFF. In DNA form, the CDR3 reads TGTGCCAGCAGCTCTTCCTTGCTTGCCGGGGAGCTGTTTTTT.